These T cell receptor beta chains were read from a single sample in a study of long-term antiretroviral therapy in people with HIV. TCRdb keeps only in-frame clones here, not all; method: immunoSEQ multiplex PCR. The table lists 25,000 to 35,000 clones, over 70% of them singletons, with 9.5% to 10% in the top ten. The sample here was unsorted PBMCs, taken around 2.8 years after starting antiretroviral therapy. These receptors were taken from a man under 40 with HIV. Both conserved end residues are part of each CDR3. A D gene is named only where the DNA matches it firmly. The size entry is marked missing in some rows and otherwise reads once, few, many or a size class.

clone size,D gene,V gene,J gene,CDR3 DNA,CDR3 protein
-,-,TRBV28,TRBJ1-5,TGTGCCAGCAGTTTGATTTCGGTCGGCAATCAGCCCCAGCATTTT,CASSLISVGNQPQHF
once,TRBD2,TRBV5-4,TRBJ2-1,TGTGCCAGCAGCTTAGGGGCTAGCGGGGGACTCAATGAGCAGTTCTTC,CASSLGASGGLNEQFF
-,TRBD1,TRBV6-4,TRBJ2-1,TGTGCCAGCAGTGACGCCGGGACAGGGGGCCACAATGAGCAGTTCTTC,CASSDAGTGGHNEQFF
-,TRBD2,TRBV29-1,TRBJ2-1,TGCAGCGTTGAAGATATGGGAGGGAGGGGCTACAATGAGCAGTTCTTC,CSVEDMGGRGYNEQFF
-,TRBD2,TRBV27,TRBJ2-3,TGTGCCAGCAGTTCCCGACTAGCGGGAGTCCAAACAGATACGCAGTATTTT,CASSSRLAGVQTDTQYF
-,-,TRBV19,TRBJ1-4,TGTGCCAGTAGTCCTCTGGATGGTAAACTGTTTTTT,CASSPLDGKLFF
-,TRBD1,TRBV6-6,TRBJ2-1,TGTGCCAGCAGTTACGCGGACAGGGATTTCTACAATGAGCAGTTCTTC,CASSYADRDFYNEQFF
-,TRBD1,TRBV11-2,TRBJ1-1,TGTGCCAGCAGCTTAGGGGACAGGGAGAACACTGAAGCTTTCTTT,CASSLGDRENTEAFF
-,-,TRBV18,TRBJ2-7,TGTGCCAGCTCACCACCATCGACAGTCTACGAGCAGTACTTC,CASSPPSTVYEQYF
-,TRBD1,TRBV9,TRBJ2-1,TGTGCCAGCAGCACCCGACAGGGGGCTCCCTACAATGAGCAGTTCTTC,CASSTRQGAPYNEQFF